This T cell receptor beta chain derives from a study of regulatory T cells in long-lasting Graves disease. Overall study results and limits: Patients with persistent disease showed a bias toward TRBV28, TRBJ1-2 and TRBJ2-5. Accuracy could have been hurt by small sample size.

Time point described: persistent/refractory GD, antithyroid drugs over 5 years with positive TRAb. RNA isolated from PBMCs was used to make the TCR library. Graves' disease diagnosis was established per American Thyroid Association guidelines. This clonotype was seen many times. The antigen is not known. This CDR3 comprises 13 residues. Trimming shortened V by 6 bases and J by 5 bases, and 16 bases separated the two germline ends. Germline assignment: CDR1 DFQATT and CDR2 SNEGSKA (reference sequence). Arm-PCR of CDR3 regions with iRepertoire HTBI primers generated TCR beta libraries. Per the original methods: In the combined samples, approximately 64 TRBV and more than 11 TRBJ segments were identified. In TCRdb, the multiplex PCR reads were re-called with MiXCR into one record per CDR3 protein. The V and J calls follow TCRdb's processing rather than the paper's. The repertoire has about 660,000 distinct CDR3 sequences, about 30% of them found once; the top ten carry roughly 40%.

V usage is TRBV20-1 and J usage is TRBJ2-5; maybe TRBD2 (7 bases). The TCR was taken from a female donor with Graves disease. Sample: peripheral blood mononuclear cells (PBMCs), taken when the disease was refractory, from a patient treated with antithyroid drugs. CDR3 sequence (DNA): TGCAGTGCGTTGAGGGGGGGTGGGGAGACCCAGTACTTC. Protein: CSALRGGGETQYF.